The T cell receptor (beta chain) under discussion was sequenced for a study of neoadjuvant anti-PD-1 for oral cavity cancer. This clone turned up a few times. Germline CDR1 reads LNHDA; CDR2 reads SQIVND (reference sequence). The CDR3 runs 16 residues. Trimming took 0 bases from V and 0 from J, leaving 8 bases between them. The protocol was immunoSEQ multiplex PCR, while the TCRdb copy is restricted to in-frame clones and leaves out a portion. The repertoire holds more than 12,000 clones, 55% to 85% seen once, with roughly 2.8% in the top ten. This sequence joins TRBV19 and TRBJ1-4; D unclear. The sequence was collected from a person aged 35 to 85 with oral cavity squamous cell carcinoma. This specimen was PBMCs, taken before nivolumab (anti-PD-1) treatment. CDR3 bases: TGTGCCAGTAGTATAGAGGGAGCCGCAACTAATGAAAAACTGTTTTTT. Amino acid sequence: CASSIEGAATNEKLFF.